The sequence of this T cell receptor beta chain was determined in a study of OX40 agonist ivuxolimab in advanced cancers. Across the whole study: A mean age of roughly 60 years, range roughly 23 to 85, was recorded, and around 85% were male.

The protocol was immunoSEQ multiplex PCR, while the TCRdb copy is restricted to in-frame clones and leaves out a portion. The table includes 50,000 to 70,000 clones, approximately 86% detected once. General study findings and limits: Specificity for antigen went undetermined in the expanded peripheral T cells. By week 6 at 0.1 to 3.0 mg/kg, blood CD4+ and CD8+ T cells had expanded clonally. The study found among the lowest clonal expansion in partial responders at 0.1-3.0 mg/kg.

The germline V and J ends were trimmed by 7 bases and 9 bases, with 17 bases remaining between them. This CDR3 is built from 13 residues. Germline V gene data show CDR1 as MNHEY and CDR2 as SVGAGI. Concerning this clone itself: Its antigen is unidentified.

The sequence was collected from an adult with an advanced solid tumor such as melanoma, head and neck, liver or kidney cancer. The specimen comprised CD4+ or CD8+ T cells sorted from blood, sampled in a trial of the OX40 agonist ivuxolimab. The gene calls are TRBV6-5 and TRBJ2-3; TRBD2 is a possible D gene (5 bases). CDR3 DNA sequence: TGTGCCAGCAACCCATCTAAGCCGGGGACGCAGTATTTT. Its translation: CASNPSKPGTQYF.